The 27 T cell receptor beta chains listed next were all sequenced from one sample in a study of T cell changes during pregnancy in multiple sclerosis (dated by TCRdb to between 2018 and 2021). The library was prepared using the immunoSEQ multiplex PCR assay. Here the immuneACCESS table is served through TCRdb, limited to in-frame sequences with V and J called. Missing clones are a known gap in these copies; in checked studies unresolved V genes cover under half, and the rest lacks a known reason. The sample profile shows approximately 58,000 clones; about 92% of them were found once. Jointly, the top ten make up approximately 0.18% of the sample. The sample here was CD4+ T cells from peripheral blood mononuclear cells, taken after pregnancy. These receptors all stem from a female donor in good health, enrolled as a control in a pregnancy study.

The chain is built from TRBV5-5 and TRBJ1-1; the match to TRBD1 covers 7 bases. The CDR3 runs 12 residues. J was trimmed by 11 bases and V by 4 bases; bases with no gene match: 8. Germline CDR1 SGHKS, CDR2 YYEKEE (reference sequence). The CDR3 bases are TGTGCCAGCAGCCTCCAGCCAGGGGGGGCTTTCTTT. This encodes CASSLQPGGAFF.

This rearrangement joins TRBV27 to TRBJ2-7; D is ambiguous. The CDR3 extends over 14 amino acids. V lost 4 bases, J lost 0 bases, and 10 bases lay in between. Germline V lookup: CDR1 MNHEY, CDR2 SMNVEV (reference sequence). This CDR3 reads CASSSRHNSYEQYF. The CDR3 region has the DNA TGTGCCAGCAGTTCGCGGCACAACTCCTACGAGCAGTACTTC.

V usage is TRBV5-6 and J usage is TRBJ1-6, with D possibly being TRBD1 (5 bases). The ends were cut back, 0 bases at V and 7 bases at J, with 8 bases in the middle. The CDR3 covers 14 residues. Germline V CDR1 and CDR2: SGHDT, YYEEEE. Written as DNA, the CDR3 is TGTGCCAGCAGCTTGGGACAGCGAAATTCACCCCTCCACTTT. Translation gives CASSLGQRNSPLHF.

The rearrangement links TRBV5-1 to TRBJ2-1; 10 bases fit TRBD2. With 2 bases clipped from V and 4 bases from J, the junction kept 6 bases outside the gene matches. The CDR3 is 16 residues long. In germline, CDR1 is SGHRS, CDR2 YFSETQ. DNA for the CDR3: TGCGCCAGCAGCTTATCTGCTAGCGGGGGTTACAATGAGCAGTTCTTC. Translation: CASSLSASGGYNEQFF.

The chain links TRBV2 to TRBJ1-5, with a weak D call TRBD1 (5 bases). The germline CDR1 and CDR2 sequences are SNHLY and FYNNEI. This CDR3 is 14 amino acids long. Trimming cost V 6 bases and J 3 bases, with 12 bases left between them. This CDR3 is CASRRGVYNQPQHF. The CDR3 DNA reads as TGTGCCAGCAGGCGGGGCGTTTACAATCAGCCCCAGCATTTT.

V gene TRBV28 combines with J gene TRBJ2-7, with D tentatively TRBD1 (6 bases). With 7 bases removed from V and 3 bases from J, the gap between germline ends came to 13 bases. The CDR3 is made up of 13 amino acids. Germline assignment: CDR1 MDHEN and CDR2 SYDVKM. The CDR3 DNA is TGTGCCAGCACCGTGGGGACACTCTACGAGCAGTACTTC. Translation: CASTVGTLYEQYF.

This clone was seen just once. This chain joins TRBV5-4 and TRBJ2-7, with a possible D match to TRBD1 (5 bases). V lost 1 base and J lost 0, with 8 bases in between. Germline assignment: CDR1 SGHNT and CDR2 YYREEE (reference sequence). This CDR3 comprises 14 residues. CDR3 DNA: TGTGCCAGCAGCTTGAGGGGCCCCTCCTACGAGCAGTACTTC. Translation gives CASSLRGPSYEQYF.

This clone was seen more than once but under ten times. This sequence joins TRBV7-2 and TRBJ1-1; the D gene is possibly TRBD1 (5 bases). Between the trimmed V and J ends, which lost 7 bases and 3 bases, there was a span of 18 bases. The CDR3 is made up of 15 amino acids. Germline-derived CDR1 and CDR2 are SGHTA and FQGNSA. The DNA for the CDR3 is TGTGCCAGCACGATAGGAGGGGCATCGGACACTGAAGCTTTCTTT. It encodes CASTIGGASDTEAFF.

J is TRBJ2-3 and V is TRBV5-4; maybe TRBD2 (6 bases). CDR1 is SGHNT, CDR2 YYREEE, per germline (reference sequence). There are 14 residues in the CDR3. The V end was cut by 2 bases, the J end by 0 bases, with 7 bases between. This chain's CDR3 is CASSFGTSTDTQYF. In nucleotides, the CDR3 is TGTGCCAGCAGCTTCGGGACTAGCACAGATACGCAGTATTTT.

This rearrangement joins TRBV4-1 to TRBJ2-5; 7 nucleotides line up with TRBD1. J gave up 0 bases and V 4 bases, and 11 bases lay outside the gene matches. Germline assignment: CDR1 MGHRA and CDR2 YSYEKL. The CDR3 spans 17 residues. In nucleotides, the CDR3 is TGCGCCAGCAGCCTTTACCCGCCGGGACAGAACCAAGAGACCCAGTACTTC. Protein sequence: CASSLYPPGQNQETQYF.

The chain carries TRBV6-5 and TRBJ2-5; TRBD1 agrees at 10 bases. Germline lookup yields CDR1 MNHEY and CDR2 SVGAGI. V lost 5 bases, J lost 2 bases, and 5 bases stayed unmatched. The length of the CDR3 is 15 residues. The chain's CDR3 is CASSTGTGDQETQYF. The DNA for the CDR3 is TGTGCCAGCAGTACTGGGACAGGGGATCAAGAGACCCAGTACTTC.

The chain has TRBV11-3 and TRBJ1-1; 7 nucleotides line up with TRBD1. The V gene end was trimmed by 5 bases and the J gene end by 2 bases; junction bases not matched to a gene: 14. Germline values: CDR1 SGHNT, CDR2 YENEEA. CDR3 size: 17 residues. The CDR3 DNA reads as TGTGCCAGCAGCGAAACACACAGGGGCCCCCCCAACACTGAAGCTTTCTTT. Encoded protein: CASSETHRGPPNTEAFF.

V gene TRBV2 combines with J gene TRBJ2-1; D uncertain. The germline V and J ends were trimmed by 7 bases and 0 bases, with 13 bases remaining between them. Germline CDR1 and CDR2: SNHLY and FYNNEI. The CDR3 runs 15 residues. CDR3 amino acids: CASTRDSYSYNEQFF. In nucleotides, the CDR3 is TGTGCCAGCACCCGAGACTCATACTCCTACAATGAGCAGTTCTTC.

This chain uses TRBV5-1 with TRBJ2-7, with TRBD1 as a possible D gene (7 bases). The germline V gene has CDR1 SGHRS and CDR2 YFSETQ. Between the trimmed V and J ends, which lost 0 bases and 1 base, there was a span of 11 bases. The CDR3 length is 15 residues. The DNA of the CDR3 is TGCGCCAGCAGCTTGGGCGGGACAGCGTCCTACGAGCAGTACTTC. Amino acids: CASSLGGTASYEQYF.

The rearrangement links TRBV21-1 to TRBJ1-5; the table calls TRBD1, which could not be checked here. TRBV21-1 is assigned pseudogene status. CDR3 size: 18 residues. CDR3 amino acids: CASIPTPGDRISNQPQHF. CDR3 nucleotides: TGTGCCAGCATCCCAACCCCCGGGGACAGGATAAGCAATCAGCCCCAGCATTTT.

The chain employs TRBV4-3 and TRBJ2-3, with TRBD2 matching 11 bases. This CDR3 contains 14 residues. The J segment lost 3 bases and the V segment lost 4 bases, leaving 0 bases of the junction unmatched. Germline lookup yields CDR1 LGHNA and CDR2 YSLEER. The CDR3 loop is CASSPSGGTDTQYF. DNA for the CDR3: TGCGCCAGCAGCCCTAGCGGGGGGACAGATACGCAGTATTTT.

This chain joins TRBV28 and TRBJ2-1; TRBD2 aligns across 10 bases. The length of the CDR3 is 16 residues. J gave up 7 bases and V 2 bases, and 8 bases lay outside the gene matches. CDR1 is MDHEN and CDR2 is SYDVKM in the germline V gene. The CDR3 protein is CASSLGRLAGKNEQFF. Written as DNA, the CDR3 is TGTGCCAGCAGTTTAGGCCGACTAGCGGGTAAAAATGAGCAGTTCTTC.

This chain uses TRBV2 with TRBJ1-2; D perhaps matches TRBD1 (5 bases). V shed 6 bases and J shed 4 bases, with 12 bases lying between them. This CDR3 is built from 13 residues. The V gene's germline CDR1 is SNHLY and CDR2 FYNNEI. This chain's CDR3 is CASRQDPTYGYTF. The CDR3 coding sequence is TGTGCCAGCAGACAGGACCCTACCTATGGCTACACCTTC. The complete variable domain, with remaining parts taken from reference TRBV2 and TRBJ1-2, reads EPEVTQTPSHQVTQMGQEVILRCVPISNHLYFYWYRQILGQKVEFLVSFYNNEISEKSEIFDDQFSVERPDGSNFTLKIRSTKLEDSAMYFCASRQDPTYGYTFGSGTRLTVV.

The rearrangement uses TRBV5-1 and TRBJ2-2; the match to TRBD1 covers 7 bases. The CDR3 has 17 amino acids. With 1 base clipped from V and 1 base from J, the junction kept 7 bases outside the gene matches. Per the germline V gene, CDR1 is SGHRS and CDR2 is YFSETQ. In DNA form, the CDR3 reads TGCGCCAGCAGCTTGAAGCCAGGGGGTATGAACACCGGGGAGCTGTTTTTT. This encodes CASSLKPGGMNTGELFF.

The chain couples TRBV9 to TRBJ1-2; the D gene is possibly TRBD1 (6 bases). With 0 bases removed from V and 8 bases from J, the gap between germline ends came to 23 bases. Germline values: CDR1 SGDLS, CDR2 YYNGEE. CDR3 length: 17 amino acids. The CDR3 protein is CASSVGGPTQGLGGYTF. CDR3 nucleotides: TGTGCCAGCAGCGTAGGAGGACCCACGCAGGGGCTGGGGGGCTACACCTTC. Full variable domain (outside the CDR3, taken from reference TRBV9 and TRBJ1-2): DSGVTQTPKHLITATGQRVTLRCSPRSGDLSVYWYQQSLDQGLQFLIQYYNGEERAKGNILERFSAQQFPDLHSELNLSSLELGDSALYFCASSVGGPTQGLGGYTFGSGTRLTVV.

This chain uses TRBV5-1 with TRBJ1-1; 9 bases map to TRBD1. V dropped 4 bases and J dropped 10; count of bases not matched to a gene: 11. The CDR3 has 14 residues. Germline assignment: CDR1 SGHRS and CDR2 YFSETQ. CDR3 sequence (DNA): TGCGCCAGCAGCGACGGGGGACAGGGCTACCGAGCTTTCTTT. Amino acid sequence: CASSDGGQGYRAFF.

This rearrangement joins TRBV7-2 to TRBJ1-2; 9 nucleotides align to TRBD1. This CDR3 region has 17 residues. V was pared by 1 base and J by 6 bases, with 12 bases of the junction left unmatched. The germline CDR1 and CDR2 sequences are SGHTA and FQGNSA. The CDR3 is CASSLVGGQGSVDGYTF. The CDR3 DNA is TGTGCCAGCAGCTTAGTAGGGGGACAGGGCTCTGTGGATGGCTACACCTTC.

The DNA of the CDR3 is TGCGCCAGCGTTTCCGGGAGGGGCACAGATACGCAGTATTTT. Protein: CASVSGRGTDTQYF. V usage is TRBV10-2 and J usage is TRBJ2-3; TRBD2 aligns across 8 bases. V was clipped by 8 bases and J by 1 base; unmatched bases: 5. This CDR3 has 14 residues. Germline assignment: CDR1 WSHSY and CDR2 SAAADI.

The rearrangement joins TRBV7-3 to TRBJ2-3; D might be TRBD1 (6 bases). The CDR3 has 14 residues. CDR1 is SGHTA and CDR2 is FQGTGA in the germline V gene. Trimming pared 5 bases from V and 2 bases from J, leaving 11 bases between. For the CDR3, the DNA is TGTGCCAGCAGCCGTACAGGGAACACAGATACGCAGTATTTT. Translation: CASSRTGNTDTQYF.

The chain is built from TRBV6-6 and TRBJ1-2; TRBD1 matches at 7 bases. V shed 6 bases, J shed 7 bases, and the junction held 5 bases outside the gene matches. The CDR3 runs 12 residues. Germline CDR1 and CDR2: MNHNY and SVGAGI (reference sequence). The CDR3, as DNA: TGTGCCAGCAGCTGGGACAGCTTTGGCTACACCTTC. Its protein is CASSWDSFGYTF.

J is TRBJ2-7 and V is TRBV7-8; D might be TRBD2 (6 bases). Germline CDR1 and CDR2: SGHVS and FQNEAQ. Trimming pared 1 base from V and 2 bases from J, leaving 12 bases between. CDR3 length equals 15 residues. This chain's CDR3 is CASSLVLGGTYEQYF. DNA for the CDR3: TGTGCCAGCAGCTTAGTGCTAGGCGGGACCTACGAGCAGTACTTC.

The chain couples TRBV11-3 to TRBJ1-6; weak D call: TRBD1 (6 bases). Trimming left V 5 bases short and J 4 bases short, with 9 bases between. The CDR3 runs 14 residues. Germline V gene sequence: CDR1 SGHNT, CDR2 YENEEA. CDR3: CASSPDSYNSPLHF. The CDR3 bases are TGTGCCAGCAGCCCGGACAGTTATAATTCACCCCTCCACTTT.